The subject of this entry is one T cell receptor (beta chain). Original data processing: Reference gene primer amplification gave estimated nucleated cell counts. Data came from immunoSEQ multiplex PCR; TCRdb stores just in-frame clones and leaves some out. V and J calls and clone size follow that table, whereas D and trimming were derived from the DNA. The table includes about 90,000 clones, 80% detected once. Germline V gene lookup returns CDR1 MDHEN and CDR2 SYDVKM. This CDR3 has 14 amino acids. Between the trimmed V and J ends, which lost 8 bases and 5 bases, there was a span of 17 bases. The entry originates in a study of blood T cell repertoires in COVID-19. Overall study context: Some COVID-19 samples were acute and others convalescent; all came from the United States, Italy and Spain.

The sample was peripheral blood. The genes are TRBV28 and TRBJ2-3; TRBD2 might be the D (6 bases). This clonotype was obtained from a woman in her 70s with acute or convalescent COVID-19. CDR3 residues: CASRSGGIKDTQYF. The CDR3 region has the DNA TGTGCCAGCCGATCTGGGGGGATCAAAGATACGCAGTATTTT.